This T cell receptor beta chain originates from a study of cytomegalovirus exposure and HLA in healthy donors. Researchers ran the PCR with 60 Vbeta and 13 Jbeta primers. Profiling relied on immunoSEQ multiplex PCR, and the TCRdb table lists in-frame clones only, not all of them. The repertoire holds some 120,000 clones, with roughly 85% as singletons. The source is a man in his late teens or twenties in good health and CMV-seropositive. The sequenced sample was PBMCs.

CDR3: CSARWRDGYTF. As DNA, the CDR3 is TGCAGTGCTAGATGGAGGGATGGCTACACCTTC. The chain links TRBV20-1 to TRBJ1-2; D unresolved. This CDR3 region has 11 residues. Germline V gene lookup returns CDR1 DFQATT and CDR2 SNEGSKA (reference sequence). V was trimmed by 2 bases and J by 6 bases, leaving 7 bases between them.